This T cell receptor (beta chain) appears in the sequencing data of a study of control samples from healthy donors and cancer patients (dated by TCRdb to 2018 to 2021). Here V drops 1 base and J drops 4 bases, and the junction holds 3 bases not matched to any gene. The CDR3 spans 16 residues, from the cysteine through the phenylalanine. Only the CDR3 DNA stays, 48 bases, in frame from base 1. In the germline V gene, CDR1 corresponds to MNHNS and CDR2 to SASEGT. As to this clone: The antigen this receptor binds is unknown. No base-level quality is on record; no much larger clone is a single base apart.

Libraries were built with the immunoSEQ multiplex PCR assay. TCRdb limited this immuneACCESS table to in-frame rearrangements with V and J called. A share of clones is missing; checked studies link under half to unresolved V genes, and the rest is unexplained. This sample lists fewer than 200,000 clones; just over 90% were detected once. Roughly 4.3% of the sample rests with the top ten. This receptor was taken from a woman aged 55-70 years in good health. The specimen was blood. The chain uses TRBV6-1 and TRBJ2-2; 10 bases in the middle match TRBD2. DNA sequence: TGTGCCAGCAGTGAAGTTAGCGGGGGGAGCACCGGGGAGCTGTTTTTT. Translated, this is CASSEVSGGSTGELFF.